The 28 T cell receptor beta chains listed next were all sequenced from one sample in a study of T cell responses to AZD1222 COVID-19 vaccine. Using immunoSEQ multiplex PCR, the repertoire was profiled, and TCRdb retains in-frame clones only, with some absent. In the table there are 150,000 to 180,000 clones, 85% to 90% of which are singletons. The sequenced sample was peripheral blood, obtained on day 0 of MenACWY control vaccination. The receptor set was obtained from an adult in good health.

V gene TRBV30 combines with J gene TRBJ1-5, with 7 bases fitting TRBD1. The V and J ends lost 7 bases and 3 bases, in that order; junction bases with no gene match: 3. Germline V gene sequence: CDR1 GTSNPN, CDR2 SVGIG (reference sequence). This CDR3 contains 12 residues. The CDR3 nucleotides are TGTGCCTCGGGACAGCCCAATCAGCCCCAGCATTTT. Translated, it gives CASGQPNQPQHF. The full variable domain, rest sourced from reference TRBV30 and TRBJ1-5, is SQTIHQWPATLVQPVGSPLSLECTVEGTSNPNLYWYRQAAGRGLQLLFYSVGIGQISSEVPQNLSASRPQDRQFILSSKKLLLSDSGFYLCASGQPNQPQHFGDGTRLSIL.

For the CDR3, the DNA is TGTGCCAGCAGCCAAGATCCTAGAGTAAATACGCAGTATTTT. Translation gives CASSQDPRVNTQYF. The chain joins TRBV3-1 (or the pseudogene TRBV3-2) to TRBJ2-3, with no clear D. The CDR3 has 14 residues. In germline, CDR1 is LGHDT, CDR2 YNNKEL (reference sequence). The V gene lost 0 bases and the J gene lost 7 bases, with 11 bases spanning the gap.

The chain joins TRBV4-3 to TRBJ2-5, with D possibly called TRBD1 or TRBD2 (5 bases each). Trimming took 2 bases from V and 5 from J, leaving 15 bases between them. Germline lookup yields CDR1 LGHNA and CDR2 YSLEER. CDR3 size: 15 residues. CDR3 in amino acids: CASSQTGTWGETQYF. The DNA for the CDR3 is TGCGCCAGCAGCCAAACCGGGACCTGGGGGGAGACCCAGTACTTC.

This chain connects TRBV27 to TRBJ1-5; D is uncertain. Looked up from germline, CDR1 is MNHEY and CDR2 is SMNVEV (reference sequence). The V gene lost 6 bases and the J gene lost 4 bases, with 19 bases spanning the gap. The CDR3 has 16 residues. The CDR3 nucleotides are TGTGCCAGCAGCCCTGGGGTCGGGAGTGGGAATCAGCCCCAGCATTTT. Translated: CASSPGVGSGNQPQHF.

The rearrangement links TRBV7-2 to TRBJ1-2; TRBD1 matches 7 bases. J was trimmed by 4 bases and V by 1 base; bases with no gene match: 6. The CDR3 is made up of 15 amino acids. Per the germline V gene, CDR1 is SGHTA and CDR2 is FQGNSA. This chain's CDR3 is CASSLGARQGYGYTF. The CDR3, as DNA: TGTGCCAGCAGCTTAGGGGCAAGACAGGGCTATGGCTACACCTTC. Looking up the rest from reference TRBV7-2 and TRBJ1-2 gives the full variable domain: GAGVSQSPSNKVTEKGKDVELRCDPISGHTALYWYRQSLGQGLEFLIYFQGNSAPDKSGLPSDRFSAERTGGSVSTLTIQRTQQEDSAVYLCASSLGARQGYGYTFGSGTRLTVV.

This clone has more than one count but fewer than ten. The chain links TRBV2 to TRBJ2-7; a weak D match, TRBD2 (6 bases). CDR3 size: 14 residues. The germline V gene encodes CDR1 SNHLY and CDR2 FYNNEI. The V end was cut by 6 bases, the J end by 2 bases, with 14 bases between. CDR3 loop: CASRGDLKTYEQYF. The CDR3, as DNA: TGTGCCAGCAGGGGGGACTTAAAAACCTACGAGCAGTACTTC.

The chain recombines TRBV12-3 or TRBV12-4 with TRBJ1-1; unclear D gene. V gave up 7 bases and J gave up 4 bases, with 13 bases separating them. There are 13 residues in the CDR3. The CDR3 loop is CASILSPGTEAFF. CDR3 in DNA: TGTGCCAGCATCCTGTCCCCAGGCACTGAAGCTTTCTTT.

The rearrangement uses TRBV18 and TRBJ1-6; unclear D gene. Looked up from germline, CDR1 is KGHSH and CDR2 is LQKENI. There are 16 residues in the CDR3. V lost 2 bases and J 7 bases, leaving 15 bases between the germline ends. The CDR3 DNA follows: TGTGCCAGCTCACCAGCCAGGCGTCAAGGGAATTCACCCCTCCACTTT. It translates to CASSPARRQGNSPLHF.

The V and J genes are TRBV7-2 and TRBJ2-7; D is ambiguous. The CDR3 is 11 amino acids. V gave up 3 bases and J gave up 3 bases, with 3 bases separating them. Germline CDR1 is SGHTA and CDR2 is FQGNSA. CDR3 in amino acids: CASSFYYEQYF. The CDR3 DNA reads as TGTGCCAGCAGCTTTTACTACGAGCAGTACTTC.

The CDR3: CASSLDQGRYGYTF. The CDR3 DNA reads TGTGCCAGCAGCTTAGATCAGGGACGGTATGGCTACACCTTC. The rearrangement joins TRBV7-9 to TRBJ1-2; perhaps TRBD1 as D (5 bases). CDR1 SEHNR and CDR2 FQNEAQ come from the germline V gene (reference sequence). The V end was cut by 1 base, the J end by 5 bases, with 11 bases between. CDR3 length: 14 residues. Supplemented by reference TRBV7-9 and TRBJ1-2, the full variable domain reads DTGVSQNPRHKITKRGQNVTFRCDPISEHNRLYWYRQTLGQGPEFLTYFQNEAQLEKSRLLSDRFSAERPKGSFSTLEIQRTEQGDSAMYLCASSLDQGRYGYTFGSGTRLTVV.

The chain uses TRBV6-5 and TRBJ1-5, with D possibly being TRBD1 (6 bases). The CDR3 is 14 residues long. The ends were cut back, 7 bases at V and 6 bases at J, with 16 bases in the middle. Germline V gene data show CDR1 as MNHEY and CDR2 as SVGAGI. For the CDR3, the DNA is TGTGCCAGCACTCTAGCCAGGGGCAGTCAGCCCCAGCATTTT. This codes for CASTLARGSQPQHF.

This chain uses TRBV10-3 with TRBJ2-2; D gene uncertain. V was shortened by 8 bases and J by 1 base, with 14 bases between the two germline ends. Germline lookup yields CDR1 ENHRY and CDR2 SYGVKD. The CDR3 extends over 15 amino acids. CDR3 DNA: TGTGCCATCTCACTGTCCTCCCTGAACACCGGGGAGCTGTTTTTT. It specifies CAISLSSLNTGELFF.

This clone was found a few times. The CDR3 bases are TGTGCCAGCATCTCTACTTGGGGGGGCGCGACAGATACGCAGTATTTT. Its protein is CASISTWGGATDTQYF. This chain connects TRBV7-9 to TRBJ2-3; the D gene is possibly TRBD2 (7 bases). With 7 bases removed from V and 3 bases from J, the gap between germline ends came to 20 bases. Germline CDR1 reads SEHNR; CDR2 reads FQNEAQ (reference sequence). The CDR3 covers 16 residues.

The rearrangement uses TRBV7-9 and TRBJ2-5; D remains ambiguous. This CDR3 is 12 amino acids long. V lost 1 base and J 4 bases, leaving 4 bases between the germline ends. Germline loops: CDR1 SEHNR, CDR2 FQNEAQ (reference sequence). The CDR3 loop is CASSLVGETQYF. The CDR3 region has the DNA TGTGCCAGCAGCTTAGTAGGAGAGACCCAGTACTTC.

The V and J genes are TRBV12-3 or TRBV12-4 and TRBJ1-2, with D hard to call. V was pared by 6 bases and J by 8 bases, with 13 bases between. The CDR3 is made up of 12 amino acids. The CDR3 DNA reads TGTGCCAGCAGGGTCGGGGTTTTGGGCTACACCTTC. Translated, it gives CASRVGVLGYTF.

With respect to this clone: This CDR3 is also generated by other DNA sequences in the sample. The rearrangement uses TRBV19 and TRBJ2-2, with D unresolved. V dropped 1 base and J dropped 6 bases, with 6 bases sitting between them. Germline-derived CDR1 and CDR2 are LNHDA and SQIVND (reference sequence). The CDR3 covers 13 residues. DNA for the CDR3: TGTGCCAGTAGTATAGGGGGTCCCGGGGAGCTGTTTTTT. It encodes CASSIGGPGELFF.

This rearrangement joins TRBV5-1 to TRBJ1-2; tentative D call: TRBD1 (6 bases). CDR1 is SGHRS and CDR2 is YFSETQ in the germline V gene. V was cut by 3 bases and J by 5 bases, with 17 bases left in between. The CDR3 covers 15 residues. The CDR3: CASSSPAGGAYGYTF. In DNA, the CDR3 is TGCGCCAGCAGCTCGCCGGCCGGGGGCGCTTATGGCTACACCTTC.

This clone was picked up a small number of times. CDR3: CASSEASGAGNQPQHF. CDR3 DNA sequence: TGTGCCAGCAGTGAAGCTTCCGGGGCGGGCAATCAGCCCCAGCATTTT. This sequence joins TRBV6-1 and TRBJ1-5; tentative D call: TRBD1 (5 bases). Germline V gene sequence: CDR1 MNHNS, CDR2 SASEGT. The CDR3 totals 16 residues. V was clipped by 0 bases and J by 2 bases, with 11 bases between them.

In this sample, this clone turned up once. This sequence joins TRBV6-5 and TRBJ2-7, with a weak D call TRBD1 (5 bases). V lost 4 bases and J 3 bases, leaving 10 bases between the germline ends. The V gene's germline CDR1 is MNHEY and CDR2 SVGAGI. This CDR3 spans 13 amino acids. CDR3 in amino acids: CASSFRQFYEQYF. CDR3 in DNA: TGTGCCAGCAGTTTCCGACAGTTCTACGAGCAGTACTTC.

The J gene is TRBJ2-1, the V gene TRBV5-1; tentatively, D is TRBD2 (5 bases). The germline V and J ends were trimmed by 5 bases and 2 bases, with 14 bases remaining between them. The CDR3 runs 15 residues. Germline CDR1 is SGHRS and CDR2 is YFSETQ. The CDR3 region is CASRTLRAPYNEQFF. The CDR3 region has the DNA TGCGCCAGCAGAACATTGAGGGCACCCTACAATGAGCAGTTCTTC.

This clone came up a few times. The CDR3: CASSIGTGPSSYEQYF. DNA for the CDR3: TGTGCCAGTAGTATAGGAACTGGCCCAAGCTCCTACGAGCAGTACTTC. V gene TRBV19 combines with J gene TRBJ2-7, with D hard to call. CDR3 length: 16 amino acids. CDR1 is LNHDA and CDR2 is SQIVND in the germline V gene (reference sequence). The V end lost 1 base, the J end lost 0 bases, and 13 bases lay between the germline ends.

CDR3 in DNA: TGTGCCAGCACCGAGACAGGGTCGGCTGGAAACACCATATATTTT. As protein: CASTETGSAGNTIYF. The rearrangement links TRBV28 to TRBJ1-3, with 7 bases fitting TRBD1. Germline CDR1 reads MDHEN; CDR2 reads SYDVKM. J was trimmed by 2 bases and V by 7 bases; bases with no gene match: 8. The CDR3 is 15 residues long. Variable domain in full (rest from reference TRBV28 and TRBJ1-3): DVKVTQSSRYLVKRTGEKVFLECVQDMDHENMFWYRQDPGLGLRLIYFSYDVKMKEKGDIPEGYSVSREKKERFSLILESASTNQTSMYLCASTETGSAGNTIYFGEGSWLTVV.

This chain joins TRBV9 and TRBJ2-7; possibly TRBD1 for D (7 bases). Germline V gene lookup returns CDR1 SGDLS and CDR2 YYNGEE. The ends were cut back, 4 bases at V and 6 bases at J, with 17 bases in the middle. The length of the CDR3 is 14 residues. The CDR3 sequence: CASSLSRQGGEQYF. CDR3 DNA: TGTGCCAGCAGCCTTAGTAGACAGGGAGGCGAGCAGTACTTC.

This rearrangement joins TRBV10-1 to TRBJ2-1; the D gene is possibly TRBD2 (6 bases). Trimming took 2 bases from V and 7 from J, leaving 15 bases between them. The CDR3 loop spans 15 amino acids. The germline V gene encodes CDR1 WNHNN and CDR2 SYGVQD (reference sequence). The CDR3 protein is CASSEGRGRTNEQFF. The CDR3 DNA follows: TGCGCCAGCAGTGAGGGGCGGGGCCGGACGAATGAGCAGTTCTTC.

The chain carries TRBV7-2 and TRBJ1-5, with D uncertain. Trimming shortened V by 5 bases and J by 5 bases, and 10 bases separated the two germline ends. Germline assignment: CDR1 SGHTA and CDR2 FQGNSA. The CDR3 is made up of 13 amino acids. CDR3 coding DNA: TGTGCCAGCAGCCCTTATGTGTATCAGCCCCAGCATTTT. The encoded protein is CASSPYVYQPQHF.

V and J are TRBV19 and TRBJ1-2; possible D gene TRBD1, 5 bases. Germline V gives CDR1 LNHDA, CDR2 SQIVND (reference sequence). The CDR3 consists of 14 residues. V lost 3 bases and J 1 base, leaving 9 bases between the germline ends. CDR3 sequence (DNA): TGTGCCAGTAGTATGGCAGGGAGTAACTATGGCTACACCTTC. It is translated as CASSMAGSNYGYTF.

The chain uses TRBV7-9 and TRBJ2-2; D gene ambiguous. Trimming took 9 bases from V and 5 from J, leaving 10 bases between them. Per the germline V gene, CDR1 is SEHNR and CDR2 is FQNEAQ (reference sequence). This CDR3 region has 12 residues. This CDR3 reads CASLLWTGELFF. The CDR3 coding sequence is TGTGCCAGTCTACTGTGGACCGGGGAGCTGTTTTTT.

The chain links TRBV11-3 to TRBJ2-7; 13 positions agree with TRBD2. With 5 bases clipped from V and 2 bases from J, the junction kept 12 bases outside the gene matches. This CDR3 region has 18 residues. Germline CDR1 is SGHNT and CDR2 is YENEEA. CDR3 protein: CASSRRTSGSDRAYEQYF. In DNA, the CDR3 is TGTGCCAGCAGCCGACGGACTAGCGGGAGCGATAGGGCCTACGAGCAGTACTTC.